This TCR beta chain was recorded in a study of T cell responses to AZD1222 COVID-19 vaccine. Germline CDR1 KGHSH, CDR2 LQKENI. Trimming stripped 2 bases from V and 2 bases from J, with 21 bases between. CDR3 size: 18 residues. Sequencing was performed with immunoSEQ multiplex PCR; in TCRdb, only in-frame clones are kept and a portion is missing. In the table there are over 150,000 clones, just over 85% of which are singletons. Study-wide results and limits: Following two doses of AZD1222, Spike-specific TCR breadth and depth rose. At study baseline, merely five or six AZD1222 recipients were seropositive. Repertoires were collected only later (after the peak T cell response had occurred). Donors in the cohort were predominantly white British and more often female, and clonal diversity was possibly underestimated.

Only one count was recorded for this clone. What it binds is unknown. The starting material was peripheral blood, obtained 28 days after the second AZD1222 dose. The clonotype was recovered from an adult who received the AZD1222 COVID-19 vaccine. V usage is TRBV18 and J usage is TRBJ1-2; D call uncertain. The CDR3 sequence: CASSPSTGKDTFNYGYTF. CDR3 in DNA: TGTGCCAGCTCACCATCGACCGGCAAGGATACTTTCAACTATGGCTACACCTTC.